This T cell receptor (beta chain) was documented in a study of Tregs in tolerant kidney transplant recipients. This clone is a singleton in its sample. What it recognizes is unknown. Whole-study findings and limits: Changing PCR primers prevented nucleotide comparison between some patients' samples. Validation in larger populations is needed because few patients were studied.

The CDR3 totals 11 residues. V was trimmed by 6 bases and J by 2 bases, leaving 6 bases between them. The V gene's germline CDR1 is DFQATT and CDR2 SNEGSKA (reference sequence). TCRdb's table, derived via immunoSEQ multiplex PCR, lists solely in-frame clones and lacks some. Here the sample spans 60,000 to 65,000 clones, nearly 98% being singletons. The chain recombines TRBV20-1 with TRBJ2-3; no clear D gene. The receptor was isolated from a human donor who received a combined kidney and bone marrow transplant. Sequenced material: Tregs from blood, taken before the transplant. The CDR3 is CSAPLTDTQYF. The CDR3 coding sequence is TGCAGTGCCCCTCTCACAGATACGCAGTATTTT.